The clone carrying this TCR beta chain was recorded a few times. Antigen: not known. A second about 7 to 11 cycle PCR used barcoded and J-beta primers. A template-switch adaptor containing 12 random nucleotides labeled each cDNA molecule. TCRdb reprocessed the 5' RACE reads via MiXCR and lists one record per CDR3 protein. The table has 1.5 million to 2 million distinct CDR3 sequences, 28% seen once; the top ten hold roughly 8%. V was shortened by 5 bases and J by 2 bases, with 17 bases between the two germline ends. This CDR3 contains 16 residues. Germline V lookup: CDR1 SGHRS, CDR2 YFSETQ. The sample comes from a study of blood T cells in healthy people across ages. Investigators took approximately 9.4 milliliters of peripheral blood from every donor. General study points: Donor CMV infection status was unknown, possibly confounding age-related changes in expanded clonotypes. There were more naive CD4+ cells and higher diversity in long-lived donors than in aged donors.

The source of this sequence is a woman aged 30 to 39 in good health. The rearrangement links TRBV5-1 to TRBJ2-1, with D hard to call. Sequencing was carried out using blood. As DNA, the CDR3 is TGCGCCAGCAGAAACCGTGTGTCTGGAGCCTACAATGAGCAGTTCTTC. Translating it yields CASRNRVSGAYNEQFF.